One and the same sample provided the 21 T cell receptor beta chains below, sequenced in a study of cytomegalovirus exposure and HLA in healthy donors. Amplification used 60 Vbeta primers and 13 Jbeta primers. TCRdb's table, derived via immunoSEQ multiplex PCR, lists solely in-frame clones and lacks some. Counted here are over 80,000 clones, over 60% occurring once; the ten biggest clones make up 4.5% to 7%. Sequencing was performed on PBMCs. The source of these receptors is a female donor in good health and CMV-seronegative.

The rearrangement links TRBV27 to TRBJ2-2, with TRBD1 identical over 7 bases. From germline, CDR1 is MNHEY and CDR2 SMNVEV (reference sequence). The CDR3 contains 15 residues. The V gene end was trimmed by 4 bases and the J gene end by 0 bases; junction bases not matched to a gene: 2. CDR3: CASSWGTANTGELFF. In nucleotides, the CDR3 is TGTGCCAGCAGTTGGGGGACAGCGAACACCGGGGAGCTGTTTTTT.

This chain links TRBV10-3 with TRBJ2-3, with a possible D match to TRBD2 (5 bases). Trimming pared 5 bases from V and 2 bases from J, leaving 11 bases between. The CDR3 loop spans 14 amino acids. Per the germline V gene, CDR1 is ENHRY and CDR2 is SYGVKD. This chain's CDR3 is CAISSGVTTDTQYF. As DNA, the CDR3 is TGTGCCATCAGTTCCGGGGTTACCACAGATACGCAGTATTTT.

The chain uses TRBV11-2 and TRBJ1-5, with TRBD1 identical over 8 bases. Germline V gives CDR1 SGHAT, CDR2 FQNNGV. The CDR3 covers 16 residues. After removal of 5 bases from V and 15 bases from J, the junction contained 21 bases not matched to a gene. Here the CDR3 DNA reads TGTGCCAGCAGCCCCAACTCCGGGACAGGACCGCTGGGTCTGCATTTT. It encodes CASSPNSGTGPLGLHF.

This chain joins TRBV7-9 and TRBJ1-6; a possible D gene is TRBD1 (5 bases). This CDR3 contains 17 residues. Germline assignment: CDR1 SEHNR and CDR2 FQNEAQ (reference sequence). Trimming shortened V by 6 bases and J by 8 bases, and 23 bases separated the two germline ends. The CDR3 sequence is CASSQSSQRGRDSPLHF. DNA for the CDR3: TGTGCCAGCAGTCAATCGTCTCAAAGGGGTAGGGATTCACCCCTCCACTTT.

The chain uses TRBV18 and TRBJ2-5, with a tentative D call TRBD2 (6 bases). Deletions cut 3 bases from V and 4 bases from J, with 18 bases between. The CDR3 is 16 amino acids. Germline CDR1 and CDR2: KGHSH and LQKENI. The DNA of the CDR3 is TGTGCCAGCTCACCGCCGGGACTCACAACCTCAGAGACCCAGTACTTC. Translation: CASSPPGLTTSETQYF.

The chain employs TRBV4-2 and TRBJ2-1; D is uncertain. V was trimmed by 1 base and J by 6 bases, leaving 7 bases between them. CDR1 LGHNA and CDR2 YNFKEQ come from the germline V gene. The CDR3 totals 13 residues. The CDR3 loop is CASSQGVINEQFF. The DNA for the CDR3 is TGTGCCAGCAGCCAAGGAGTAATCAATGAGCAGTTCTTC.

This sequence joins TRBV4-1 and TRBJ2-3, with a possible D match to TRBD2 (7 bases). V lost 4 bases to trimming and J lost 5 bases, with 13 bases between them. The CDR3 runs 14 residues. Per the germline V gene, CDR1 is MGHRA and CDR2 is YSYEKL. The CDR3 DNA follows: TGCGCCAGCAGCCCTCTGGGGGGGCAAGATACGCAGTATTTT. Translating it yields CASSPLGGQDTQYF.

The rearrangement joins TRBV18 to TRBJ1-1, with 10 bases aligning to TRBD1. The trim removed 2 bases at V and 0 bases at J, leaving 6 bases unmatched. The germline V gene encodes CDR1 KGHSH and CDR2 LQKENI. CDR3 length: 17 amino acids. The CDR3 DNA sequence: TGTGCCAGCTCACCAGTTTCCGGGACAGGGGTGAACACTGAAGCTTTCTTT. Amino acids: CASSPVSGTGVNTEAFF. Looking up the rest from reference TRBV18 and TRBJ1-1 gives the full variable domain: NAGVMQNPRHLVRRRGQEARLRCSPMKGHSHVYWYRQLPEEGLKFMVYLQKENIIDESGMPKERFSAEFPKEGPSILRIQQVVRGDSAAYFCASSPVSGTGVNTEAFFGQGTRLTVV.

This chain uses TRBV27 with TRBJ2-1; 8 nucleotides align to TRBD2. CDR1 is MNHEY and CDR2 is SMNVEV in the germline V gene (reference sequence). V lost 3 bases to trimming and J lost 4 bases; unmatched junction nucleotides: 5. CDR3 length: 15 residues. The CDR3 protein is CASSLGPGGYNEQFF. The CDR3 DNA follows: TGTGCCAGCAGTTTGGGACCGGGGGGGTACAATGAGCAGTTCTTC.

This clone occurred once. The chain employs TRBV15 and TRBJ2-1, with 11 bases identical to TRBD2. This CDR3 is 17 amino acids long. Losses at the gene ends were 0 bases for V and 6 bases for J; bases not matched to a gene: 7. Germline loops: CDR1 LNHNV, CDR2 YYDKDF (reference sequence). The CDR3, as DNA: TGTGCCACCAGCAGAGACCGACTAGCGGGATCAGGCAATGAGCAGTTCTTC. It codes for CATSRDRLAGSGNEQFF.

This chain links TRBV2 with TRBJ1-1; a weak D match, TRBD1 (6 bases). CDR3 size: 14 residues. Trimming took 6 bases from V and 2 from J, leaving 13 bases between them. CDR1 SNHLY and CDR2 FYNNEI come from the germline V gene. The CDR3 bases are TGTGCCAGCAGGGAAACAGGGTTTAACACTGAAGCTTTCTTT. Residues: CASRETGFNTEAFF.

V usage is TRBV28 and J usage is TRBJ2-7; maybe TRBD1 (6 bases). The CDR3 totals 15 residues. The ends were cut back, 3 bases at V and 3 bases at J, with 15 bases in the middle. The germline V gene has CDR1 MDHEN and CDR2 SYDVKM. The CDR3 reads CASSFSSRDIYEQYF. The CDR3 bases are TGTGCCAGCAGTTTCTCGTCCCGGGACATCTACGAGCAGTACTTC.

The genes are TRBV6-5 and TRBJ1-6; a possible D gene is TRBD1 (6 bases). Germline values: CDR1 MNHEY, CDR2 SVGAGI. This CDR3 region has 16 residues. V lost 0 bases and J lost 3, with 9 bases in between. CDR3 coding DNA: TGTGCCAGCAGTTACTCCCGGACAGTCTATAATTCACCCCTCCACTTT. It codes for CASSYSRTVYNSPLHF.

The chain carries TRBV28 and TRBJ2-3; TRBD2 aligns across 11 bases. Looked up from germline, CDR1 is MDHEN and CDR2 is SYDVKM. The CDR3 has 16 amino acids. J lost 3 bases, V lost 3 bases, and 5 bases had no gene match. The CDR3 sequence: CASSLSTSGATDTQYF. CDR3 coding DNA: TGTGCCAGCAGTTTGTCGACTAGCGGGGCTACAGATACGCAGTATTTT.

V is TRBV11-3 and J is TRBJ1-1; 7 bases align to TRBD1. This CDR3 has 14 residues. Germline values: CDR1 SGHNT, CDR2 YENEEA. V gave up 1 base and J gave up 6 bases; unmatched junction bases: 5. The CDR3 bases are TGTGCCAGCAGCTTAGGAGGAGGGGGCTCTGAAGCTTTCTTT. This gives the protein CASSLGGGGSEAFF.

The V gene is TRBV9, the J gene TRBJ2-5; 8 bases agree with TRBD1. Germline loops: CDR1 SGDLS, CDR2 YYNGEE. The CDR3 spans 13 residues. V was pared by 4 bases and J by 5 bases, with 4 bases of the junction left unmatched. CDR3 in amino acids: CASSLGQGETQYF. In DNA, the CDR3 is TGTGCCAGCAGCCTCGGACAGGGTGAGACCCAGTACTTC.

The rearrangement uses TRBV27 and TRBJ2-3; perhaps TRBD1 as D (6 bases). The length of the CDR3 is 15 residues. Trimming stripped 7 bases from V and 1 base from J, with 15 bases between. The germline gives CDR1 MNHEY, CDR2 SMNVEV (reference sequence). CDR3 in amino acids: CASNFQGWGTDTQYF. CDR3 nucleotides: TGTGCCAGCAATTTTCAGGGGTGGGGCACAGATACGCAGTATTTT.

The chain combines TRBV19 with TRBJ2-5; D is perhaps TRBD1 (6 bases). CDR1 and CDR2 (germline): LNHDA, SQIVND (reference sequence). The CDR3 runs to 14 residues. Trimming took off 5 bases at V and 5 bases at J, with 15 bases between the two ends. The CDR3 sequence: CASSPSRGSETQYF. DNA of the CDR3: TGTGCCAGTAGTCCCTCGAGGGGGTCGGAGACCCAGTACTTC. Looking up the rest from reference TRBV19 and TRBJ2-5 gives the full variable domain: DGGITQSPKYLFRKEGQNVTLSCEQNLNHDAMYWYRQDPGQGLRLIYYSQIVNDFQKGDIAEGYSVSREKKESFPLTVTSAQKNPTAFYLCASSPSRGSETQYFGPGTRLLVL.

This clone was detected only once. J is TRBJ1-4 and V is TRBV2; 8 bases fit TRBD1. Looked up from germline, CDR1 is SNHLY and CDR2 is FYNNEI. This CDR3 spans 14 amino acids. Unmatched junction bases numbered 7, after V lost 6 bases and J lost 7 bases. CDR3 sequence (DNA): TGTGCCAGCAGCTTCCGGGACAGGAGTGAAAAACTGTTTTTT. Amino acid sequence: CASSFRDRSEKLFF.

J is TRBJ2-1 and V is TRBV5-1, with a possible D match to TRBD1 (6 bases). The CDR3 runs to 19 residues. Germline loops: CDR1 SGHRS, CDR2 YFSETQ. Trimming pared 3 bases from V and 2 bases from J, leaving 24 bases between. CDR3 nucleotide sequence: TGCGCCAGCAGCTATCGGGCCCTGGCGACAGGAGGAACCTACAATGAGCAGTTCTTC. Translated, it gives CASSYRALATGGTYNEQFF.

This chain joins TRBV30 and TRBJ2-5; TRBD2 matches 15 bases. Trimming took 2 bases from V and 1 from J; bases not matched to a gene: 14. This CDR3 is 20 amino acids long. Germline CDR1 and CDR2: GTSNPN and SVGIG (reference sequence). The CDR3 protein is CAWSTTPWTSGGAAQETQYF. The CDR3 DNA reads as TGTGCCTGGAGTACCACCCCTTGGACTAGCGGGGGGGCCGCCCAAGAGACCCAGTACTTC. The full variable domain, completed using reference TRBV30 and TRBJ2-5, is SQTIHQWPATLVQPVGSPLSLECTVEGTSNPNLYWYRQAAGRGLQLLFYSVGIGQISSEVPQNLSASRPQDRQFILSSKKLLLSDSGFYLCAWSTTPWTSGGAAQETQYFGPGTRLLVL.